These 30 T cell receptor beta chains came from one sample sequenced in a study of OX40 agonist ivuxolimab in advanced cancers. Assay: immunoSEQ multiplex PCR; the TCRdb copy retains only in-frame clones and omits some. The sample consists of under 80,000 clones, about 86% of them appearing once. Sequences were derived from CD4+ or CD8+ T cells sorted from blood, sampled in a trial of the OX40 agonist ivuxolimab. Receptors were obtained from an adult with an advanced solid tumor such as melanoma, head and neck, liver or kidney cancer.

The chain combines TRBV27 with TRBJ1-1; D possibly corresponds to TRBD1 (6 bases). This CDR3 contains 13 residues. Germline V gives CDR1 MNHEY, CDR2 SMNVEV (reference sequence). Deletions cut 4 bases from V and 1 base from J, with 7 bases between. CDR3 residues: CASSSDRNTEAFF. CDR3 nucleotide sequence: TGTGCCAGCAGTTCGGACAGGAACACTGAAGCTTTCTTT.

The chain uses TRBV5-8 and TRBJ1-2; TRBD1 is a possible D gene (6 bases). This CDR3 has 15 amino acids. Trimming took 4 bases from V and 7 from J, leaving 20 bases between them. The germline CDR1 and CDR2 sequences are SGHTS and YDEGEE. The CDR3 DNA is TGTGCCAGCAGCCCAACGGGACAACCCCTCGGTGGCTACACCTTC. Encoded protein: CASSPTGQPLGGYTF.

The gene calls are TRBV6-6 and TRBJ2-2; 8 nucleotides align to TRBD2. The V and J ends lost 6 bases and 8 bases, in that order; junction bases with no gene match: 11. Per the germline V gene, CDR1 is MNHNY and CDR2 is SVGAGI (reference sequence). The CDR3 consists of 15 residues. CDR3 amino acids: CASRKTGTSGGELFF. DNA of the CDR3: TGTGCCAGCAGAAAAACCGGGACTAGTGGGGGGGAGCTGTTTTTT.

The chain employs TRBV19 and TRBJ1-1; D is undetermined. Deletions cut 4 bases from V and 3 bases from J, with 12 bases between. The CDR3 length is 14 residues. The germline V gene has CDR1 LNHDA and CDR2 SQIVND (reference sequence). CDR3 sequence: CASSSPSIDTEAFF. CDR3 in DNA: TGTGCCAGTAGTAGTCCATCGATCGACACTGAAGCTTTCTTT.

V gene TRBV2 combines with J gene TRBJ2-3; TRBD2 matches 9 bases. Losses at the gene ends were 8 bases for V and 9 bases for J; bases not matched to a gene: 12. This CDR3 has 14 amino acids. Germline V gene sequence: CDR1 SNHLY, CDR2 FYNNEI. The CDR3 nucleotides are TGTGCCAGCCAGAAAGGGCTAGCGGGGAGGACGCAGTATTTT. It translates to CASQKGLAGRTQYF.

CDR3 sequence (DNA): TGTGCCAGTAGTAACCCCCCGGGACAGGTTGTAACTGAAGCTTTCTTT. This sequence encodes CASSNPPGQVVTEAFF. The V and J genes are TRBV19 and TRBJ1-1, with TRBD1 matching 8 bases. This CDR3 region has 16 residues. The V and J ends lost 4 bases and 5 bases, in that order; junction bases with no gene match: 12. Germline assignment: CDR1 LNHDA and CDR2 SQIVND (reference sequence). The whole variable domain, remainder taken from reference TRBV19 and TRBJ1-1, is DGGITQSPKYLFRKEGQNVTLSCEQNLNHDAMYWYRQDPGQGLRLIYYSQIVNDFQKGDIAEGYSVSREKKESFPLTVTSAQKNPTAFYLCASSNPPGQVVTEAFFGQGTRLTVV.

The chain joins TRBV4-2 to TRBJ1-2; D may be TRBD1 (6 bases). The CDR3 runs 16 residues. Germline assignment: CDR1 LGHNA and CDR2 YNFKEQ. V lost 0 bases to trimming and J lost 2 bases, with 13 bases between them. The CDR3 DNA follows: TGTGCCAGCAGCCAAGATCCGCTGGGGGCGAACTATGGCTACACCTTC. Its protein is CASSQDPLGANYGYTF.

Worth noting for this clone: The junction departs from the called germline gene at one end, perhaps through a read error. This rearrangement joins TRBV7-7 to TRBJ2-5; D is perhaps TRBD1 or TRBD2 (5 bases each). The germline V gene encodes CDR1 SSHAT and CDR2 FNYEAQ (reference sequence). The CDR3 spans 13 residues. The CDR3 region has the DNA TGTGCTAGCACCCAAGAGGGGCAAGAGACCCAGTACTTC. This gives the protein CASTQEGQETQYF.

The gene calls are TRBV19 and TRBJ2-5, with 13 bases matching TRBD2. This CDR3 region has 19 residues. Germline CDR1 LNHDA, CDR2 SQIVND (reference sequence). V shed 6 bases and J 2 bases; nucleotides not matched to a gene: 15. The CDR3 spells CASRNTAKLAGGRQETQYF. CDR3 bases: TGTGCCAGTAGGAACACAGCTAAACTAGCGGGAGGGCGACAAGAGACCCAGTACTTC.

This chain uses TRBV7-9 with TRBJ2-5; the match to TRBD1 covers 7 bases. The CDR3 has 14 amino acids. V lost 4 bases to trimming and J lost 9 bases; unmatched junction nucleotides: 11. The germline V gene encodes CDR1 SEHNR and CDR2 FQNEAQ (reference sequence). The DNA for the CDR3 is TGTGCCAGCAGCTCCTTGAGGGGGCCGGCGGCCCAGTACTTC. It encodes CASSSLRGPAAQYF.

This clone was seen only a few times. V and J are TRBV4-1 and TRBJ1-5; D gene ambiguous. The germline CDR1 and CDR2 sequences are MGHRA and YSYEKL. Trimming took off 1 base at V and 5 bases at J, with 3 bases between the two ends. The CDR3 covers 12 residues. The CDR3 DNA reads as TGCGCCAGCAGCCAAGGGGATCAGCCCCAGCATTTT. It translates to CASSQGDQPQHF.

This rearrangement joins TRBV6-6 to TRBJ2-7; D tentatively reads TRBD1 or TRBD2 (6 bases each). CDR3 size: 15 residues. The V end lost 6 bases, the J end lost 4 bases, and 19 bases lay between the germline ends. Germline V gene data show CDR1 as MNHNY and CDR2 as SVGAGI (reference sequence). The CDR3 DNA sequence: TGTGCCAGCAGACCAAGGGAAGGGGGGCGTTACGAGCAGTACTTC. It specifies CASRPREGGRYEQYF.

The chain has TRBV28 and TRBJ2-3, with 12 bases that match TRBD2. The CDR3 totals 17 residues. Germline CDR1 reads MDHEN; CDR2 reads SYDVKM. The V and J ends lost 4 bases and 2 bases, in that order; junction bases with no gene match: 7. The CDR3 DNA sequence: TGTGCCAGCAGTTCCGGACTAGCGGGGCCATACACAGATACGCAGTATTTT. It specifies CASSSGLAGPYTDTQYF.

The chain is built from TRBV5-1 and TRBJ2-5, with TRBD2 identical over 13 bases. V gave up 2 bases and J gave up 5 bases; unmatched junction bases: 3. The CDR3 has 15 amino acids. In germline, CDR1 is SGHRS, CDR2 YFSETQ. The CDR3 DNA is TGCGCCAGCAGCTTACTAGCGGGAGGGGGGGAGACCCAGTACTTC. Translation: CASSLLAGGGETQYF.

In its sample, this clone was seen a few times. The V and J genes are TRBV19 and TRBJ1-5, with a weak D call TRBD1 (6 bases). V was shortened by 6 bases and J by 7 bases, with 22 bases between the two germline ends. Germline CDR1 LNHDA, CDR2 SQIVND (reference sequence). This CDR3 region has 16 residues. The CDR3 loop is CASSADSGGVGQPQHF. CDR3 DNA sequence: TGTGCCAGTAGCGCGGACAGTGGTGGTGTAGGACAGCCCCAGCATTTT.

V and J are TRBV6-1 and TRBJ2-7, with a weak D call TRBD1 (6 bases). Germline V gives CDR1 MNHNS, CDR2 SASEGT. The V end was cut by 8 bases, the J end by 2 bases, with 10 bases between. CDR3 length: 12 residues. CDR3 DNA: TGTGCCAGCGGCAGGGGCCCCTACGAGCAGTACTTC. This codes for CASGRGPYEQYF.

The chain carries TRBV7-3 and TRBJ2-3, with D maybe TRBD2 (7 bases). V shed 5 bases and J shed 0 bases, with 18 bases lying between them. This CDR3 region has 17 residues. Germline CDR1 is SGHTA and CDR2 is FQGTGA. The CDR3 DNA sequence: TGTGCCAGCAGCCCGGAAGGGGGGGCGGGGAGCACAGATACGCAGTATTTT. This encodes CASSPEGGAGSTDTQYF. Drawing the rest from reference TRBV7-3 and TRBJ2-3, the complete variable domain is GAGVSQTPSNKVTEKGKYVELRCDPISGHTALYWYRQSLGQGPEFLIYFQGTGAADDSGLPNDRFFAVRPEGSVSTLKIQRTERGDSAVYLCASSPEGGAGSTDTQYFGPGTRLTVL.

The J gene is TRBJ1-6, the V gene TRBV5-1; D is ambiguous. The CDR3 extends over 16 amino acids. V lost 0 bases and J lost 5, with 12 bases in between. CDR1 SGHRS and CDR2 YFSETQ come from the germline V gene. The CDR3 spells CASSLDRTENNSPLHF. CDR3 bases: TGCGCCAGCAGCTTGGATAGAACAGAGAATAATTCACCCCTCCACTTT.

The chain is built from TRBV7-2 and TRBJ2-5; D uncertain. Germline V CDR1 and CDR2: SGHTA, FQGNSA. V shed 5 bases and J shed 1 base, with 11 bases lying between them. There are 14 residues in the CDR3. CDR3 loop: CASSLNAGQETQYF. In DNA, the CDR3 is TGTGCCAGCAGCCTAAACGCAGGCCAAGAGACCCAGTACTTC.

The chain has TRBV7-2 and TRBJ2-1; 7 nucleotides agree with TRBD2. The CDR3 spans 14 residues. V shed 3 bases and J 7 bases; nucleotides not matched to a gene: 6. CDR1 and CDR2 (germline): SGHTA, FQGNSA. This CDR3 reads CASSLGRASNEQFF. DNA for the CDR3: TGTGCCAGCAGCTTGGGGAGGGCCTCAAATGAGCAGTTCTTC.

This clone was counted a few times. For the CDR3, the DNA is TGTGCCAGCAGTGAAATAAGGTCCCAGGGCTACACCTTC. Protein: CASSEIRSQGYTF. This chain uses TRBV2 with TRBJ1-2; no definite D call. This CDR3 comprises 13 residues. From germline, CDR1 is SNHLY and CDR2 FYNNEI. The germline V and J ends were trimmed by 2 bases and 8 bases, with 12 bases remaining between them.

V usage is TRBV5-5 and J usage is TRBJ2-1; tentative D call: TRBD1 (5 bases). The CDR3 sequence is 13 residues long. Trimming shortened V by 0 bases and J by 9 bases, and 10 bases separated the two germline ends. Germline V gene lookup returns CDR1 SGHKS and CDR2 YYEKEE (reference sequence). The CDR3 spells CASSLVGAGEQFF. The CDR3 region has the DNA TGTGCCAGCAGCTTGGTTGGGGCAGGTGAGCAGTTCTTC.

This clone was picked up one time. V gene TRBV19 combines with J gene TRBJ1-5; D perhaps matches TRBD1 (6 bases). Germline values: CDR1 LNHDA, CDR2 SQIVND (reference sequence). Trimming stripped 6 bases from V and 0 bases from J, with 21 bases between. The CDR3 contains 18 residues. This CDR3 reads CASSKGQYLQYSNQPQHF. The DNA for the CDR3 is TGTGCCAGTAGCAAAGGACAGTACCTCCAGTATAGCAATCAGCCCCAGCATTTT.

V and J are TRBV27 and TRBJ2-5, with 11 bases fitting TRBD2. V dropped 5 bases and J dropped 7; count of bases not matched to a gene: 3. The germline V gene has CDR1 MNHEY and CDR2 SMNVEV (reference sequence). The CDR3 extends over 13 amino acids. The CDR3 loop reads CASSATSGGTQYF. CDR3 in DNA: TGTGCCAGCAGTGCTACTAGCGGGGGGACCCAGTACTTC.

The chain carries TRBV5-6 and TRBJ2-5, with TRBD2 identical over 13 bases. This CDR3 is 17 amino acids long. Trimming at V came to 2 bases and at J to 4 bases, leaving 8 bases not matched to a gene. The germline V gene encodes CDR1 SGHDT and CDR2 YYEEEE. The CDR3 nucleotides are TGTGCCAGCAGCTTTAGACTAGCGGGAGGAGGGGGAGAGACCCAGTACTTC. Residues: CASSFRLAGGGGETQYF.

The chain joins TRBV19 to TRBJ2-2; TRBD2 might be the D (6 bases). This CDR3 is built from 15 residues. Germline V gene sequence: CDR1 LNHDA, CDR2 SQIVND (reference sequence). V lost 5 bases, J lost 8 bases, and 18 bases lay in between. The CDR3 reads CASSAGPLWDGELFF. CDR3 coding DNA: TGTGCCAGTAGTGCGGGACCCCTATGGGATGGGGAGCTGTTTTTT.

The chain joins TRBV4-3 to TRBJ2-3; D is perhaps TRBD2 (6 bases). V lost 0 bases and J lost 11, with 12 bases in between. There are 13 residues in the CDR3. Germline V CDR1 and CDR2: LGHNA, YSLEER. CDR3 region: CASSQEGGYRQYF. The CDR3 DNA reads TGCGCCAGCAGCCAAGAAGGAGGGTATAGGCAGTATTTT.

The gene calls are TRBV6-5 and TRBJ1-1; no reliable D call. Trimming pared 6 bases from V and 8 bases from J, leaving 22 bases between. Germline CDR1 reads MNHEY; CDR2 reads SVGAGI. The length of the CDR3 is 15 residues. CDR3 protein: CASSHISKWRVEAFF. For the CDR3, the DNA is TGTGCCAGCAGCCACATTTCAAAGTGGAGGGTCGAAGCTTTCTTT.

V usage is TRBV29-1 and J usage is TRBJ2-7, with D uncertain. This CDR3 is built from 13 residues. Germline CDR1 is SQVTM and CDR2 is ANQGSEA. Trimming removed 1 base from V and 0 bases from J, with 7 bases in between. Written as DNA, the CDR3 is TGCAGCGTTGAAGGGCAGGACTCCTACGAGCAGTACTTC. Its protein product is CSVEGQDSYEQYF.

The chain employs TRBV4-2 and TRBJ2-1, with 7 bases identical to TRBD1. The V gene end was trimmed by 2 bases and the J gene end by 2 bases; junction bases not matched to a gene: 3. Per the germline V gene, CDR1 is LGHNA and CDR2 is YNFKEQ. This CDR3 is 15 amino acids long. CDR3 sequence: CASSQRDSAYNEQFF. The CDR3 DNA sequence: TGTGCCAGCAGCCAACGGGACAGCGCCTACAATGAGCAGTTCTTC.